Listed below are T cell receptor beta chains from one sample, sequenced in a study of CXCR3-negative and CXCR3-positive naive CD8 T cells. TCRdb reworked the 5' RACE reads into one entry per CDR3 protein, no DNA. This table holds 43,000 or so distinct CDR3 sequences. The sequenced material came from naive CXCR3- CD8+ T cells from blood. The receptor set was obtained from a human donor in good health. Some clones in this sample may be carry-over from other donors' samples. CDR3s include the opening cysteine and the closing phenylalanine or tryptophan. Clone size is not always given. Where it is, it says once, few, many or a class for expanded clones.

CDR3aa,v_gene,abundance,j_gene
CATSRSGGPTDTQYF,TRBV15,NA,TRBJ2-3
CASSQVFSAYEQYF,TRBV4-2,NA,TRBJ2-7
CASSLEIPRAEQFF,TRBV11-2,NA,TRBJ2-1
CSVLGLDRTGELFF,TRBV29-1,NA,TRBJ2-2
CASSRGHGYTF,TRBV12-3/TRBV12-4,NA,TRBJ1-2
CASNGGADTQYF,TRBV7-9,NA,TRBJ2-3
CASSLDRAGRYNEQFF,TRBV11-2,medium-sized,TRBJ2-1
CSARSNPGQGPYEQYF,TRBV20-1,NA,TRBJ2-7
CASISSGDRAGSYTF,TRBV28,NA,TRBJ1-2
CASSHIPPGQVFDGYTF,TRBV4-1,NA,TRBJ1-2
CTSSPRDRPQETQYF,TRBV4-1,NA,TRBJ2-5
CASSRRTSANEQYF,TRBV5-5,NA,TRBJ2-7
CSVEIQGAEQYF,TRBV29-1,NA,TRBJ2-7
CASSPGVGADTQYF,TRBV7-3,NA,TRBJ2-3
CASSGGRPQETQYF,TRBV5-8,NA,TRBJ2-5
CASSARQGALTYEQYF,TRBV5-8,NA,TRBJ2-7
CSASAGSSYEQYF,TRBV20-1,NA,TRBJ2-7
CASSLRSGTSGRVHEQYF,TRBV6-1,NA,TRBJ2-7
CATSSGRGNQPQHF,TRBV15,NA,TRBJ1-5
CASSLIGNNEQFF,TRBV7-3,NA,TRBJ2-1
CASSLDPYNEQFF,TRBV7-2,NA,TRBJ2-1
CASSRLYQGVEAFF,TRBV6-2/TRBV6-3,NA,TRBJ1-1
CSVPGQGAHEQLF,TRBV29-1,NA,TRBJ2-1
CSVALANTDTQYF,TRBV29-1,NA,TRBJ2-3
CSVAGDTEAFF,TRBV29-1,NA,TRBJ1-1
CASSQTSGGALEQFF,TRBV27,NA,TRBJ2-1
CATSDFAGDEKLFF,TRBV24-1,NA,TRBJ1-4
CSVLGGMKFGNTIYF,TRBV29-1,NA,TRBJ1-3
CASSHPPGTGIKNTEAFF,TRBV9,NA,TRBJ1-1
CASSLITARTGGADTEAFF,TRBV7-3,NA,TRBJ1-1
CASSQDWTNTEAFF,TRBV4-2,NA,TRBJ1-1
CASSFPGQGYQETQYF,TRBV6-2/TRBV6-3,NA,TRBJ2-5
CASSLVAGGNEQYF,TRBV7-9,NA,TRBJ2-7
CSAKSLDGYNEQFF,TRBV20-1,NA,TRBJ2-1
CASSFLAGGSTQETQYF,TRBV7-2,NA,TRBJ2-5
CASMRGGRSDTQYF,TRBV9,NA,TRBJ2-3
CASREGTRYYEQYF,TRBV4-3,NA,TRBJ2-7
CASSPNADSYNSPLHF,TRBV28,NA,TRBJ1-6
CATSRDVLGVGTEAFF,TRBV15,NA,TRBJ1-1
CSVVSTQTQITQYF,TRBV29-1,NA,TRBJ2-3
CAISESSAGTSTDTQYF,TRBV10-3,NA,TRBJ2-3
CASSLGILGGNYGYTF,TRBV12-3/TRBV12-4,NA,TRBJ1-2
CAIMGQDSYEQYF,TRBV10-3,NA,TRBJ2-7
CSVGDTTGELFF,TRBV29-1,NA,TRBJ2-2
CASSLLTIGPNTEAFF,TRBV25-1,NA,TRBJ1-1
CASSLATGYGELFF,TRBV5-5,NA,TRBJ2-2
CASSYSPGQGMETQYF,TRBV6-5,NA,TRBJ2-5
CSARSTGFYGYTF,TRBV20-1,NA,TRBJ1-2
CASSQHAGGINEQFF,TRBV4-1,NA,TRBJ2-1
CASSQDMLAGGREQFF,TRBV4-3,NA,TRBJ2-1